The rows below give T cell receptor beta chains drawn from one sample of a study of tumor-infiltrating lymphocytes in primary liver carcinoma. TCRdb re-derived calls from the multiplex PCR reads in MiXCR, one entry per CDR3 protein. The sample lists approximately 99,000 distinct CDR3 sequences; 55% to 70% were seen once. The sequenced sample was liver tumor tissue from sampling region 5. The source of these receptors is a woman aged 55-70 years with primary liver carcinoma and hepatitis B virus infection. CDR3s include the opening cysteine and the closing phenylalanine or tryptophan. A D gene is named only where the DNA matches it firmly. Expanded clones get a size class; other rows say once, few or many, or leave the size out.

v_gene	len	j_gene	abundance	d_gene	CDR3aa	CDR3nt
TRBV11-2	17	TRBJ2-1	.	TRBD1	CASSLRPGQRFYSEQFF	TGTGCCAGTAGCCTACGACCGGGACAGAGATTCTACAGTGAGCAGTTCTTC
TRBV14	15	TRBJ1-1	many	TRBD1	CASSPRQGLYTEAFF	TGTGCCAGCAGCCCTCGACAGGGACTTTACACTGAAGCTTTCTTT
TRBV11-2	14	TRBJ2-3	.	TRBD2	CARSSAGVADTQYF	TGTGCCAGGAGCTCCGCGGGAGTAGCGGATACGCAGTATTTT
TRBV11-3	15	TRBJ1-2	.	.	CASSLDHDTGYGDTF	TGTGCCAGCAGCTTAGATCACGACACCGGCTATGGTGACACCTTC
TRBV11-3	18	TRBJ2-1	medium-sized	TRBD2	CASSHNLLAGGTYNEQFF	TGTGCCAGCAGCCACAACCTACTAGCGGGAGGGACCTACAATGAGCAGTTCTTC
TRBV20-1	12	TRBJ2-1	few	.	CSARDPGRDEFF	TGCAGTGCTAGAGATCCTGGGCGGGATGAGTTCTTC
TRBV4-2	15	TRBJ2-2	.	.	CASSQDQHRGGELLF	TGTGCCAGCAGCCAAGACCAGCACAGGGGCGGGGAGCTGCTTTTT
TRBV5-1	16	TRBJ2-2	.	.	CASSLVVTSKTGELFF	TGCGCCAGCAGCTTGGTCGTAACTAGCAAAACCGGGGAGCTGTTTTTT
TRBV28	17	TRBJ2-7	.	.	CARSFQLLDTSSYEQYF	TGTGCCAGAAGTTTTCAACTCCTGGACACTTCCTCCTACGAGCAGTATTTC
TRBV11-2	17	TRBJ2-1	.	TRBD2	CARSRRLVGGPGDGQFF	TGTGCCAGGAGCAGGAGACTAGTGGGAGGGCCGGGGGATGGGCAGTTCTTC
TRBV28	13	TRBJ1-1	many	.	CASSRGAVVEAFF	TGTGCCAGCAGCCGTGGGGCAGTAGTTGAAGCTTTCTTT
TRBV20-1	14	TRBJ2-7	.	.	CSARKGQGTYEQYF	TGCAGTGCTAGAAAGGGCCAGGGAACCTACGAGCAGTACTTC
TRBV11-2	14	TRBJ1-2	.	.	CASSSHRDAYGYTF	TGTGCCAGCAGCTCACACAGGGATGCGTATGGCTACACCTTC
TRBV4-1	15	TRBJ2-1	once	TRBD2	CTSSPGLTGGNEQFF	TGCACCAGCAGCCCGGGACTAACGGGAGGGAATGAGCAGTTCTTC
TRBV12-3/TRBV12-4	11	TRBJ1-1	many	.	CASSFGIVAFF	TGTGCCAGCAGTTTCGGGATCGTGGCTTTCTTT
TRBV29-1	19	TRBJ2-5	.	TRBD2	CSVKGRPLADFPFQETQYF	TGCAGCGTTAAAGGCCGCCCACTAGCGGACTTTCCATTCCAAGAGACCCAGTACTTC
TRBV11-2	17	TRBJ2-2	.	.	CASSLVRTVQGTGELFF	TGCGCCAGTAGCTTAGTCCGGACAGTCCAGGGCACCGGGGAGCTGTTTTTT
TRBV5-1	17	TRBJ1-4	many	.	CASSLQSGGGPNEKLFF	TGCGCCAGCAGCCTCCAAAGCGGCGGGGGACCGAATGAAAAACTGTTTTTT
TRBV5-4	16	TRBJ2-7	.	TRBD2	CASSPPGGRGNYELYF	TGTGCCAGCAGCCCCCCTGGCGGGAGGGGGAACTACGAGCTGTACTTC
TRBV6-5	14	TRBJ2-5	many	.	CASSYRGSQETQYF	TGTGCCAGCAGTTACCGGGGCTCCCAAGAGACCCAGTACTTC
TRBV10-3	15	TRBJ1-6	.	.	CAISESRCLNSPLHF	TGTGCCATCAGTGAATCAAGATGCCTTAATTCACCCCTCCACTTT
TRBV29-1	14	TRBJ2-2	many	.	CSVRLGGFTGELFF	TGCAGCGTCCGGTTGGGGGGATTCACCGGGGAGCTGTTTTTT
TRBV11-2	15	TRBJ2-5	.	.	CASSLVLGTQETQYF	TGTGCCAGCAGCTTGGTGCTGGGAACGCAAGAGACCCAGTACTTC
TRBV11-2	15	TRBJ2-2	.	.	CASSRASRSSGELFF	TGTGCCAGCAGCCGTGCTAGCAGGAGCAGCGGGGAGCTGTTTTTT
TRBV5-6	15	TRBJ2-5	many	.	CASSLYGAGKETQYF	TGTGCCAGCAGCTTGTATGGGGCGGGAAAAGAGACCCAGTACTTC
TRBV11-2	16	TRBJ2-1	many	TRBD2	CASSLERLAGGGEQFF	TGTGCCAGCAGCTTAGAGCGGCTAGCGGGAGGTGGTGAGCAGTTCTTC
TRBV10-2	14	TRBJ1-1	once	.	CSSRLGIMNIEAFF	TGTTCCAGCAGGTTGGGGATCATGAACATTGAAGCTTTCTTT
TRBV7-8	15	TRBJ1-5	many	.	CASSLVGGGNQPQHF	TGTGCCAGCAGCTTAGTCGGGGGTGGCAATCAGCCCCAGCATTTT
TRBV4-2	16	TRBJ2-1	.	TRBD2	CASGTRESGRKNEQSF	TGTGCCAGCGGCACGAGGGAAAGCGGGAGGAAAAATGAGCAGTCCTTC
TRBV5-6	15	TRBJ2-7	.	.	CASSFRGTASYEWYF	TGTGCCAGCAGCTTCCGCGGGACAGCATCCTACGAGTGGTACTTC
TRBV28	15	TRBJ2-7	.	.	CASSQTHGGGDEQYF	TGTGCCAGCAGCCAAACCCACGGGGGAGGCGACGAGCAGTACTTC
TRBV5-6	13	TRBJ2-7	.	TRBD2	CASITSGRHEQYF	TGTGCCAGCATCACCAGCGGGAGACACGAGCAGTACTTC
TRBV29-1	13	TRBJ1-2	many	.	CSVRTRTNYGYTF	TGCAGCGTTCGGACACGTACTAACTATGGCTACACCTTC
TRBV5-4	14	TRBJ2-7	few	.	CASSLAGDSYDQYF	TGTGCCAGCAGCTTGGCCGGGGACTCCTATGATCAGTACTTC
TRBV6-5	15	TRBJ1-6	.	TRBD1	CTSTLTGTGNSPLHF	TGTACCAGTACTCTTACCGGGACAGGGAATTCACCCCTCCACTTT
TRBV4-2	16	TRBJ2-6	many	.	CASSQEILAGANVLTF	TGTGCCAGCAGCCAAGAAATCCTCGCCGGGGCCAACGTCCTGACTTTC
TRBV28	15	TRBJ2-7	few	TRBD2	CASSAQTGLAYEQYF	TGTGCCAGCAGTGCCCAAACCGGACTAGCCTACGAGCAGTACTTC
TRBV11-3	13	TRBJ2-5	once	.	CVSSFVSQEAQYF	TGTGTCAGCAGCTTCGTGAGCCAAGAGGCCCAGTACTTC
TRBV6-5	13	TRBJ2-7	.	.	CVSSQNMANEQYF	TGTGTCAGCAGTCAAAACATGGCCAACGAGCAATACTTC
TRBV6-5	14	TRBJ2-7	once	.	CASSSADWTYEQYF	TGTGCCAGCAGTTCCGCGGACTGGACCTACGAGCAGTACTTC
TRBV4-1	16	TRBJ2-2	.	TRBD2	CASSQEGIAGTGELFF	TGCGCCAGCAGCCAAGAGGGCATAGCGGGCACCGGGGAGCTGTTCTTT
TRBV28	15	TRBJ2-6	few	.	CASTTPLPGANVLTF	TGTGCCAGCACGACACCGCTCCCTGGGGCCAACGTCCTGACTTTC
TRBV5-1	15	TRBJ2-6	.	.	CASSWTNSGANVLTF	TGCGCCAGCAGCTGGACCAACTCTGGGGCCAACGTCCTGACTTTC
TRBV11-2	13	TRBJ1-5	.	.	CASGLGRYQPQHF	TGTGCCAGCGGCCTAGGTCGGTATCAGCCCCAGCATTTC
TRBV11-2	18	TRBJ2-7	.	TRBD2	CGSSLDWVSLAGPYEQYF	TGTGGCAGCAGCTTAGACTGGGTCAGTCTAGCGGGTCCTTACGAGCAGTACTTC
TRBV29-1	12	TRBJ1-1	once	.	CSVGQLKTEAFF	TGCAGCGTCGGACAGTTGAAGACAGAAGCTTTCTTT
TRBV6-1	16	TRBJ2-4	.	.	CASSGQARLRKIIQYF	TGTGCCAGCAGTGGACAGGCGCGACTAAGGAAAATCATTCAGTATTTC
TRBV28	16	TRBJ1-5	.	.	CASSYPPGRVGQPQHF	TGTGCCAGTAGTTACCCTCCAGGGAGGGTCGGTCAGCCCCAGCATTTT
TRBV11-2	14	TRBJ1-4	.	.	CASRPGHVYEKLFF	TGTGCCAGCAGACCGGGACATGTCTATGAAAAACTGTTTTTT
TRBV4-1	15	TRBJ2-7	.	.	CASSQGGRPQYEQYF	TGCGCCAGCAGCCAAGGGGGGAGGCCACAATACGAGCAGTACTTC
TRBV7-9	12	TRBJ2-1	once	.	CATRGGGNEQFF	TGTGCCACCAGAGGGGGGGGAAATGAGCAGTTCTTC
TRBV11-2	13	TRBJ1-3	medium-sized	.	CASSPWGVHTIYF	TGTGCCAGCAGCCCCTGGGGGGTGCACACCATATATTTT
TRBV12-3/TRBV12-4	15	TRBJ1-5	.	.	CASSQTTSSDQPQHF	TGTGCTAGCAGTCAGACAACGAGCTCCGATCAGCCCCAGCATTTT
TRBV5-1	16	TRBJ2-1	.	.	CASNLLDGSSYNEQFF	TGCGCCAGCAACCTATTGGATGGGAGCTCCTACAATGAGCAGTTCTTC
TRBV20-1	16	TRBJ2-5	.	.	CSARDRAGEGQETQYF	TGCAGTGCTAGAGATCGGGCGGGCGAGGGGCAAGAGACCCAGTACTTC